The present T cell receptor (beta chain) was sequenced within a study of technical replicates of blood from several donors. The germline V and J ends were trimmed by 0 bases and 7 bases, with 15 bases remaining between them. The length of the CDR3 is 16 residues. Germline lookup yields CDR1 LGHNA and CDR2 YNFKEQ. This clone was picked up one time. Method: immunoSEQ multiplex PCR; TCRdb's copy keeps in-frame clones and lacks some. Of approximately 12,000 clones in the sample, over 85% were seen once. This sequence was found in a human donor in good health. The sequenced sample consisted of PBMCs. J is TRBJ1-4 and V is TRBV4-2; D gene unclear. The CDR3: CASSQDVGQGVEKLFF. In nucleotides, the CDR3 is TGTGCCAGCAGCCAAGATGTCGGCCAAGGAGTTGAAAAACTGTTTTTT.